The sequence of this T cell receptor beta chain was determined in a study of spatial heterogeneity in lung cancer. Across the whole study: Counts of TCR transcripts in tumor regions correlated strongly with a T cell module score (derived from matched bulk RNA-seq). Study-wide findings and caveats: Within tumors, counts of expanded alpha and beta TCRs tracked tumor mutation counts.

A single record per CDR3 protein comes from TCRdb applying MiXCR to the 5' RACE reads. In the table there are several thousand distinct CDR3 sequences, 1% to 1.5% of which are singletons. Within the sample, this clonotype is medium-sized. The antigen is undetermined. The CDR3 is 13 residues long. CDR1 is SGHTA, CDR2 FQGNSA, per germline. V lost 5 bases and J 2 bases, leaving 9 bases between the germline ends. Sample time point: sample taken at primary tumor resection. Samples came from 65 to 75 TRACERx patients with untreated early-stage lung cancer. Whole RNA, which was extracted from tumor, nontumor lung tissue or frozen PBMC, was sequenced without any cell sorting.

This sequence was found in a male donor with early-stage non-small cell lung cancer. This rearrangement joins TRBV7-2 to TRBJ1-1; no firm D call. The sequencing here drew on lung tumor tissue, taken at surgery. DNA for the CDR3: TGTGCCAGCAGCCCACACGGAAACACTGAAGCTTTCTTT. It codes for CASSPHGNTEAFF.